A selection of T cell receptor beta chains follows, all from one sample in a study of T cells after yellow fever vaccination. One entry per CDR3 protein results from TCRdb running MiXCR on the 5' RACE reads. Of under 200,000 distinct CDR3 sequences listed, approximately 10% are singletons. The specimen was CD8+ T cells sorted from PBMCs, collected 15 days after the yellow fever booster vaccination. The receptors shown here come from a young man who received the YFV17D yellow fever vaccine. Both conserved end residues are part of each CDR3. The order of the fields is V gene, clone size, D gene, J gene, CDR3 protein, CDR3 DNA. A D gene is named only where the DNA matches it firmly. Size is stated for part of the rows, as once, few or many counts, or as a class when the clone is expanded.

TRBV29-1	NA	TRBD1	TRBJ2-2	CSATGAGELFF	TGCAGCGCGACAGGGGCCGGGGAGCTGTTTTTT
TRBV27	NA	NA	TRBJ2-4	CASSLSLAKNIQYF	TGTGCCAGCAGTTTGTCTCTAGCCAAAAACATTCAGTACTTC
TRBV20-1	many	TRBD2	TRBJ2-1	CSAQTSGGSYNEQFF	TGCAGTGCTCAGACTAGCGGGGGCTCCTACAATGAGCAGTTCTTC
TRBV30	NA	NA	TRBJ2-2	CAWSIGRGARTGELFF	TGTGCCTGGAGTATCGGTCGGGGGGCGCGCACCGGGGAGCTGTTTTTT
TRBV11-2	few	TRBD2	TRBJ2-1	CASSKTGTSANNEQFF	TGTGCCAGCAGCAAAACCGGGACTAGCGCCAACAATGAGCAGTTCTTC
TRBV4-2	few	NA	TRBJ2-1	CASSQDFGGSYNEQFF	TGTGCCAGCAGCCAAGATTTTGGGGGGTCCTACAATGAGCAGTTCTTC
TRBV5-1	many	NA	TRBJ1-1	CASSFFRISEAFF	TGCGCCAGCAGCTTTTTCAGGATCAGTGAAGCTTTCTTT
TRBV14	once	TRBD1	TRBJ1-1	CASSATGFEAFF	TGTGCCAGCAGCGCGACAGGGTTTGAAGCTTTCTTT
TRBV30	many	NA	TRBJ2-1	CAWSLLNEQFF	TGTGCCTGGAGTCTCCTGAATGAGCAGTTCTTC
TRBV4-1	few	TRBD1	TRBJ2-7	CASSQDDREYEQYF	TGCGCCAGCAGCCAAGATGACAGGGAGTACGAGCAGTACTTC
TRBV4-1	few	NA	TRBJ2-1	CASSWMGSTYNEQFF	TGCGCCAGCAGCTGGATGGGGAGTACCTACAATGAGCAGTTCTTC
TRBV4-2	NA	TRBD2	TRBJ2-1	CASSQEGGLAGYNEQFF	TGTGCCAGCAGCCAAGAGGGAGGACTAGCGGGGTACAATGAGCAGTTCTTC
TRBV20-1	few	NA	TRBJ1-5	CSARVRGKSNQPQHF	TGCAGTGCTAGAGTTCGAGGGAAGAGCAATCAGCCCCAGCATTTT
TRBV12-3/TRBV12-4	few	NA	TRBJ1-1	CASRPDSPMNTEAFF	TGTGCCAGCAGGCCGGACAGTCCTATGAACACTGAAGCTTTCTTT
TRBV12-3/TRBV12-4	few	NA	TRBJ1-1	CASSWGSGETEAFF	TGTGCCAGCAGTTGGGGTTCAGGGGAAACTGAAGCTTTCTTT
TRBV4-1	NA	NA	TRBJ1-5	CASSRPGLPNQPQHF	TGCGCCAGCAGCCGCCCAGGACTTCCGAATCAGCCCCAGCATTTT
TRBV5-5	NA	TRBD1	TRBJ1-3	CASSFEGAFSGNTIYF	TGTGCCAGCAGCTTTGAGGGGGCTTTCTCTGGAAACACCATATATTTT
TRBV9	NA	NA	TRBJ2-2	CASSVGNTGELFF	TGTGCCAGCAGCGTCGGAAACACCGGGGAGCTGTTTTTT
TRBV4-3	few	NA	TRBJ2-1	CASSPDRSSYNEQFF	TGCGCCAGCAGCCCTGACAGAAGCTCCTACAATGAGCAGTTCTTC
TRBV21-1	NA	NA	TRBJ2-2	CASNASEGDSGELFF	TGTGCCAGCAACGCTAGCGAGGGAGACTCCGGGGAGCTGTTTTTT
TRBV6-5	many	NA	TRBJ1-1	CASSYGGNTEAFF	TGTGCCAGCAGTTACGGGGGGAACACTGAAGCTTTCTTT
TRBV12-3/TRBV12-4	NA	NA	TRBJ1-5	CASRSNSNQPQHF	TGTGCCAGCAGGTCGAATAGCAATCAGCCCCAGCATTTT
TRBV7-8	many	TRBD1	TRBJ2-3	CASSPGTGGADTQYF	TGTGCCAGCAGCCCGGGGACAGGGGGAGCAGATACGCAGTATTTT
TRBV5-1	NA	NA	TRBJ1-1	CASSPRQVGINTEAFF	TGCGCCAGCAGCCCCCGGCAGGTCGGGATTAACACTGAAGCTTTCTTT
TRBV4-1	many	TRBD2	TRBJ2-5	CASSQSPGGQETQYF	TGCGCCAGCAGCCAATCCCCGGGGGGCCAAGAGACCCAGTACTTC
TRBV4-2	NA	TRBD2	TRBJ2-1	CASSQVGRDYVSGGARHEQFF	TGTGCCAGCAGCCAAGTCGGCAGGGATTACGTTAGCGGGGGGGCGCGACATGAGCAGTTCTTC
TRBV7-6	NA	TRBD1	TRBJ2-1	CASSEQGAGGEQFF	TGTGCCAGCAGCGAGCAGGGGGCAGGCGGTGAGCAGTTCTTC
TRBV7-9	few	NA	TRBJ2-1	CASSADSYNEQFF	TGTGCCAGCAGCGCTGACAGCTACAATGAGCAGTTCTTC
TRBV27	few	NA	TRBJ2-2	CASSFFERPTGELFF	TGTGCCAGCAGTTTCTTTGAACGACCCACCGGGGAGCTGTTTTTT
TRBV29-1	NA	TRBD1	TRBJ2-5	CSVVDRGQETQYF	TGCAGCGTCGTCGACAGGGGTCAAGAGACCCAGTACTTC
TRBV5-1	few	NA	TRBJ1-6	CASSWQGPTQDSPLHF	TGCGCCAGCAGTTGGCAGGGGCCAACCCAGGATTCACCCCTCCACTTT
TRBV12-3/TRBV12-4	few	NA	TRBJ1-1	CASSLHSREAFF	TGTGCCAGCAGTCTCCACTCGCGGGAAGCTTTCTTT
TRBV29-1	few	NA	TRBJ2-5	CSVEDRGTEIGETQYF	TGCAGCGTTGAAGATCGGGGGACGGAGATTGGAGAGACCCAGTACTTC
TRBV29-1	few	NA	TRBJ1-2	CSVEPYGYTF	TGCAGCGTTGAACCCTACGGCTACACCTTC
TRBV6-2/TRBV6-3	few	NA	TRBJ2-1	CASSFGLVAEQFF	TGTGCCAGCAGTTTCGGGCTAGTCGCTGAGCAGTTCTTC
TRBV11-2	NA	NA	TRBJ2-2	CASSPSGTMRTGELFF	TGTGCCAGCAGCCCGTCGGGGACCATGAGGACCGGGGAGCTGTTTTTT
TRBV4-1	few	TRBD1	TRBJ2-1	CASSQEAPGQGGDEQFF	TGCGCCAGCAGCCAAGAGGCCCCTGGACAGGGTGGGGATGAGCAGTTCTTC
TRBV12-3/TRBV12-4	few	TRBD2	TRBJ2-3	CASTRPGTSGGAGATDTQYF	TGTGCCAGCACTCGACCTGGGACTAGCGGGGGGGCCGGCGCCACAGATACGCAGTATTTT
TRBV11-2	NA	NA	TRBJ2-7	CASSLGAGAAYEQYF	TGTGCCAGCAGCTTAGGGGCGGGGGCCGCCTACGAGCAGTACTTC
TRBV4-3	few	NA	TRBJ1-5	CASSQHKGWQPQHF	TGCGCCAGCAGCCAACATAAGGGGTGGCAGCCCCAGCATTTT
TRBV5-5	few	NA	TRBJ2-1	CASSFEYNEQFF	TGTGCCAGCAGCTTTGAGTACAATGAGCAGTTCTTC
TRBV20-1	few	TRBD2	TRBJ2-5	CSARSRTASSGGLETQYF	TGCAGTGCTAGATCCCGAACGGCTTCTAGCGGGGGGTTGGAGACCCAGTACTTC
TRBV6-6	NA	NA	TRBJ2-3	CASSSHPTDTQYF	TGTGCCAGCAGTTCCCACCCCACAGATACGCAGTATTTT
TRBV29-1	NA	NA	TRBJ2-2	CSVDGGSNTGELFF	TGCAGCGTTGATGGGGGGTCGAACACCGGGGAGCTGTTTTTT